This T cell receptor (beta chain) derives from a study of beta chain features in type 1 diabetes. The CDR3 has 14 residues. V was clipped by 4 bases and J by 2 bases, with 11 bases between them. Germline CDR1 is SGDLS and CDR2 is YYNGEE. Each of the CD4+ naive, central memory, regulatory and stem cell-like memory populations was sorted via CD45RO/CCR7/CD25/CD127/CD95/CD27. The authors reverse transcribed all of the isolated RNA, so sequencing captured expressed TCRB transcripts. Some clones are missing from TCRdb's copy, which holds only in-frame ones; the method was immunoSEQ multiplex PCR. In the table there are 500,000 to 700,000 clones, 15% of which are singletons. This clone was found a few times. The antigen remains unidentified. Overall study results and limits: All four CD4+ subsets of Type 1 diabetes patients contained TCRB CDR3s that were moderately but significantly shorter. Whether TCRB rearrangement is influenced by HLA type was left unresolved in this analysis. In cDNA sequencing, cells with high TCR expression could be over-represented.

The clonotype originates from a man aged 18 to 35 in good health. Sequences were obtained from naive CD4+ T cells from blood. The chain couples TRBV9 to TRBJ2-3, with D unresolved. As DNA, the CDR3 is TGTGCCAGCAGCCGCCCAGGCCCCACAGATACGCAGTATTTT. This gives the protein CASSRPGPTDTQYF.